These 5 T cell receptor beta chains were sequenced from one sample in a study of blood T cell repertoires in COVID-19. Sequencing was performed with immunoSEQ multiplex PCR; in TCRdb, only in-frame clones are kept and a portion is missing. This table holds over 200,000 clones, 80% to 90% found once. Material: peripheral blood. The receptors shown here come from a man younger than 30 with active or convalescent COVID-19.

The chain couples TRBV11-2 to TRBJ2-7; D perhaps matches TRBD1 (6 bases). V shed 1 base and J shed 9 bases, with 7 bases lying between them. This CDR3 has 11 amino acids. Germline values: CDR1 SGHAT, CDR2 FQNNGV. In DNA form, the CDR3 reads TGTGCCAGCAGCTTAGCACAGGGGCAGTACTTC. It encodes CASSLAQGQYF.

J is TRBJ1-5 and V is TRBV19; 7 bases are a match to TRBD1. V lost 8 bases, J lost 5 bases, and 3 bases stayed unmatched. Germline V lookup: CDR1 LNHDA, CDR2 SQIVND (reference sequence). The CDR3 covers 12 residues. The chain's CDR3 is CASCDRDQPQHF. CDR3 bases: TGTGCCAGTTGTGACAGGGATCAGCCCCAGCATTTT.

The chain carries TRBV27 and TRBJ1-5; D is unresolved. Between the trimmed V and J ends, which lost 3 bases and 1 base, there was a span of 10 bases. The CDR3 loop spans 15 amino acids. The germline gives CDR1 MNHEY, CDR2 SMNVEV (reference sequence). The DNA of the CDR3 is TGTGCCAGCAGTTTGGAGGGAGGAAGCAATCAGCCCCAGCATTTT. Translation: CASSLEGGSNQPQHF.

The gene calls are TRBV29-1 and TRBJ1-2; possibly TRBD1 for D (5 bases). The CDR3 is 16 amino acids. Germline V gene lookup returns CDR1 SQVTM and CDR2 ANQGSEA. The V end was cut by 0 bases, the J end by 2 bases, with 16 bases between. The CDR3 spells CSVEEPGHKLNYGYTF. DNA for the CDR3: TGCAGCGTTGAAGAGCCAGGACACAAGCTGAACTATGGCTACACCTTC. Drawing the rest from reference TRBV29-1 and TRBJ1-2, the complete variable domain is SAVISQKPSRDICQRGTSLTIQCQVDSQVTMMFWYRQQPGQSLTLIATANQGSEATYESGFVIDKFPISRPNLTFSTLTVSNMSPEDSSIYLCSVEEPGHKLNYGYTFGSGTRLTVV.

This chain connects TRBV12-3 or TRBV12-4 to TRBJ2-1, with no clear D. With 1 base removed from V and 4 bases from J, the gap between germline ends came to 5 bases. This CDR3 comprises 13 residues. DNA for the CDR3: TGTGCCAGCAGTTTAGTTGCGTACAATGAGCAGTTCTTC. Its protein product is CASSLVAYNEQFF.